Listed below are T cell receptor beta chains from one sample, sequenced in a study of Ad26.COV2.S vaccination and SARS-CoV-2 variants. The assay was immunoSEQ multiplex PCR, and TCRdb's table has in-frame clones only and misses some. This table holds some 340,000 clones, 86% found once. The source material was peripheral blood, sampled in a trial of Ad26.COV2.S vaccine versus placebo. These receptors all come from a person aged 18 to 59 who received the Ad26.COV2.S COVID-19 vaccine or a placebo. Both conserved end residues are part of each CDR3. The D gene is left open where the match is weak.

V	D	J	DNA	CDR3
TRBV7-2	TRBD1	TRBJ2-5	TGTGCCAGCACCAGGGACAGCCAAGAGACCCAGTACTTC	CASTRDSQETQYF
TRBV5-6	.	TRBJ1-2	TGTGCCAGCAGCTTGAATAGGGGCTATGGCTACACCTTC	CASSLNRGYGYTF
TRBV27	.	TRBJ1-6	TGTGCCAGCAGTCCGAGGACACCCCGAACGGGTAATTCACCCCTCCACTTT	CASSPRTPRTGNSPLHF
TRBV7-2	.	TRBJ2-1	TGTGCCAGCAGCTTACAGGTAGCGTACAATGAGCAGTTCTTC	CASSLQVAYNEQFF
TRBV6-2/TRBV6-3	.	TRBJ1-1	TGTGCCAGCAGTTACTCGCCGTCAGCTCTAAACACTGAAGCTTTCTTT	CASSYSPSALNTEAFF
TRBV7-2	TRBD2	TRBJ2-5	TGTGCCAGCAGCTTGGGGGGGAGGGTGGAAGAGACCCAGTACTTC	CASSLGGRVEETQYF
TRBV9	.	TRBJ2-7	TGTGCCAGCAGCGTAGGGGAGTCGGGGTTCTACGAGCAGTACTTC	CASSVGESGFYEQYF
TRBV30	.	TRBJ1-1	TGTGCCTGGAGTGTACCAGGAGGGACTTTCTTT	CAWSVPGGTFF
TRBV5-1	.	TRBJ1-1	TGCGCCAGCAGCTTGGCCCGGGACTGGGGGAACACTGAAGCTTTCTTT	CASSLARDWGNTEAFF
TRBV12-3/TRBV12-4	.	TRBJ2-3	TGTGCCAGCAGTCTAGGGCTGGATACGCAGTATTTT	CASSLGLDTQYF
TRBV27	.	TRBJ2-1	TGTGCCAGCTACCCTTTATCACAGGGGGGGGAAAGCTCCTACAATGAGCAGTTCTTC	CASYPLSQGGESSYNEQFF
TRBV12-5	.	TRBJ1-5	TGTGCTAGTGGTTTGGGAGGACAGTTTAGCAATCAGCCCCAGCATTTT	CASGLGGQFSNQPQHF
TRBV4-1	.	TRBJ1-4	TGCGCCAGCAGCCTCGAGGACTTTAATGAAAAACTGTTTTTT	CASSLEDFNEKLFF
TRBV18	TRBD1	TRBJ1-5	TGTGCCAGCTCTACAGGGGTGTTGGATCAGCCCCAGCATTTT	CASSTGVLDQPQHF
TRBV6-2/TRBV6-3	.	TRBJ1-1	TGTGCCAGCAGTCCGCGCGGCCGAGGAAACACTGAAGCTTTCTTT	CASSPRGRGNTEAFF
TRBV3-1/TRBV3-2	TRBD2	TRBJ2-7	TGTGCCAGCACGGGGGGAGGCGAGCAGTACTTC	CASTGGGEQYF